Sequencing of this TCR beta chain was carried out in a study of shared clonotypes between healthy human individuals. Study results and caveats: Larger estimated richness was generally seen in naive subsets than in memory subsets. Relative to their counterparts shared across all four donors, non-shared clonotypes exhibited diminished generation probabilities. It was anticipated that sequencing depth would influence how many clonotypes donors shared.

The CDR3 has 17 amino acids. Germline-derived CDR1 and CDR2 are KGHSH and LQKENI. The V end lost 3 bases, the J end lost 2 bases, and 17 bases lay between the germline ends. Terminally differentiated effector memory CD45RA+ cells were excluded from the naive CD8 cells, which were CD45RO-negative and positively selected for CCR7. Healthy and HIV-negative, the adult donors had no recent acute infections or vaccinations. Profiled with immunoSEQ multiplex PCR; TCRdb holds only in-frame clones, not every one. The table lists hundreds of thousands of clones, nearly 98% of them singletons. This clone turned up a few times. Its antigen is unidentified.

The gene calls are TRBV18 and TRBJ1-5; a weak D match, TRBD1 (6 bases). This sequence was found in a man younger than 40 in good health. The sequencing sample was made of naive CD8+ T cells sorted from blood. CDR3 in amino acids: CASSPLMAGERNQPQHF. Written as DNA, the CDR3 is TGTGCCAGCTCACCTTTAATGGCAGGGGAGCGCAATCAGCCCCAGCATTTT.